This T cell receptor (beta chain) was found in a study of T-cell reconstitution after alpha-beta-depleted transplantation in children. Whole-study results and caveats: Newly produced T cells mostly accounted for T-cell counts and diversity one year post-transplant.

CDR1 MDHEN and CDR2 SYDVKM come from the germline V gene. This CDR3 is built from 15 residues. With 2 bases removed from V and 5 bases from J, the gap between germline ends came to 15 bases. Unique molecular identifiers were used to barcode this TCRbeta library. TCRdb itself ran the PCR reads through MiXCR, one entry per CDR3 protein. The table records 330,000 or so distinct CDR3 sequences, just over 7.5% of them present only once. This clonotype has ten or more counts. What it binds is not known. The sample consisted of peripheral blood, taken 360 days after TCRalphabeta/CD19-depleted stem cell transplant. The rearrangement joins TRBV28 to TRBJ1-2; D ambiguous. This clonotype was sampled from a female patient between 2 and 15 years old who had a stem cell transplant for Fanconi anemia, so the T cells may come from the graft donor. Here the CDR3 reads CASSLHQLLSYGYTF. The CDR3 nucleotides read TGTGCCAGCAGTTTACACCAACTCTTATCATATGGCTACACCTTC.